This TCR beta chain originates from a study of PD-L1 blockade in urothelial cancer. Study details: Most patients, about 85% of the 29, were males with bladder-origin cancer. Timepoints chosen for blood analysis were 3 weeks (second dose) and 6 weeks after treatment start.

Unmatched junction bases numbered 13, after V lost 5 bases and J lost 5 bases. The CDR3 sequence is 17 residues long. Germline CDR1 ENHRY, CDR2 SYGVKD. Clones were sequenced by immunoSEQ multiplex PCR, and TCRdb holds only the in-frame ones, with some missing. The table lists about 88,000 clones, roughly nine tenths of them singletons. The clonotype was recovered from a man in his sixties with urothelial cancer. The sequences come from PBMCs, collected around atezolizumab (anti-PD-L1) treatment. The chain combines TRBV10-3 with TRBJ2-1; 9 nucleotides align to TRBD2. Here the CDR3 reads CAISKVRGGEGDNEQFF. In DNA, the CDR3 is TGTGCCATCAGTAAAGTGCGGGGGGGGGAAGGGGACAATGAGCAGTTCTTC.